This T cell receptor (beta chain) was profiled in a study of blood T cells in healthy people across ages (dated by TCRdb to between 2014 and 2016). In the study overall: In model experiments, roughly one uniquely barcoded TCR beta cDNA molecule per two T cells was captured by template switching. Using deep sequencing normalized with unique cDNA molecular identifiers, the study measured how TCR beta repertoire diversity changes with age. The donors were divided into four age groups: young (average 16 years), middle-aged (around 37), aged (about 60) and long-lived (82). For two donors (one aged 18 to 30 and one aged 80 or older), the study analyzed two additional independent replicas of 1 million unique cDNA reads from the same blood draw.

The junction shows trimming of 4 bases on V and 2 bases on J, and the gene matches do not reach 5 bases of it. The CDR3 has 15 amino acids, counting the end cysteine and phenylalanine. The only DNA kept is the CDR3, 45 bases in frame from the first base. Based on the germline V gene, the CDR1 and CDR2 sequences are KGHSH and LQKENI. On the study overall, not on this receptor specifically: Donor CMV infection status was unknown, potentially confounding age-related changes in expanded clonotypes. Estimates of total diversity based on one million sequenced T cells were regarded as lower bounds and as underestimates. Compared with the aged group, the long-lived group had more naive CD4+ T cells, fewer expanded clones and increased TCR diversity, a pattern suggesting age selection. Observed TCR beta diversity per million T cells fell roughly linearly with age, and a significant reduction was already apparent by age around 40. The percentage of naive T cells measured by flow cytometry correlated strongly with observed TCR beta diversity. Conclusive comparison of naive and antigen-experienced compartments was prevented by the profiling of bulk unsorted PBMCs.

The receptor library was made with 5' RACE. For sequencing, an Illumina HiSeq 2500 was employed. A second PCR of 7 to 11 cycles was performed with a sample-barcoded 5' primer and a J-beta primer mix. A template-switch 5' adaptor carrying 12 random nucleotides introduced a unique molecular identifier onto each TCR beta cDNA molecule. Each sample yielded at least 3 million CDR3-containing paired-end reads. First-strand cDNA synthesis was performed from all RNA using the Mint cDNA synthesis kit, with priming by a TRBC-specific oligonucleotide. Following uracil-DNA glycosylase treatment, all cDNA underwent a first 18-cycle PCR with the universal primers M1SS and BC2_uni_R. As for the authors' bioinformatics: For normalization, 1 million high-quality reads were randomly selected from each sample, with every read carrying a distinct molecular identifier. Reads sharing molecular identifiers were discarded rather than binned into consensus sequences. MiTCR, with a Q25 quality threshold and the strictest error-elimination algorithm, was used for CDR3 identification, clonotype clustering and error correction. A nonparametric unseen species model with Euler transformation was used to estimate lower-bound total TCR beta diversity. TCRdb reprocessing: public reads trimmed at Q25 with fastp, clones called with MiXCR, in-frame beta chains kept. CDR3 protein sequences are deduplicated, and each keeps its most common genes and DNA. TCRdb's processing, not the authors' own work, is the source of the V and J calls. This sample holds roughly 800,000 distinct CDR3 sequences; approximately 25% were observed only once. The ten largest make up more than 8.5% of the sample.

Many counts were recorded for this clonotype. The antigen it recognizes is unknown. Base qualities are not at hand, and no much larger clone is one base apart. Systemically healthy Caucasian individuals from Russia, 39 in total and aged roughly 6 to 95 years, were included as donors. Each donor gave 8.5 to 10 milliliters of peripheral blood, collected into EDTA-treated Vacutainer tubes. Ficoll-Paque density-gradient centrifugation was used to isolate PBMCs, with at least 7 million per sample. Total RNA, at least 6 micrograms per sample, was extracted from PBMCs with Trizol reagent. The percentages of naive CD45RAhigh/CD27high T cells were determined by flow cytometry on a PBMC aliquot from every donor. The sample was also reused in another study, on T cells of mothers and their children. That second publication adds: The donors were nine systemically healthy Caucasian individuals, made up of three mothers and their six children. cDNA synthesis used all of the extracted RNA, with approximately 1.4 ug of RNA in each 15 ul reaction. In the second PCR, sample barcodes and 2-4 random nucleotides were introduced via the M1S primer. Over 8.5 million TCR beta CDR3 reads were obtained for each mother, and approximately 3 million reads were obtained for each child. TCR recombination output is similarly shaped by thymic selection in related and unrelated pairs, with a minor effect exerted by inherited differences. Normalized repertoire overlap was always slightly but never significantly higher in related than unrelated mother-child pairs. Persistent microchimeric T cell clones were not detected, at a sensitivity of about 99 clones per million clonotypes. Deep NGS was used in the study to compare the TCR beta repertoires of mothers and children and to look for features that separate related mother-child pairs from unrelated individuals. The mean age was around 42 +/- 4 years for the mothers and roughly 11 +/- 4 years for the children. After adapters were ligated using NEBNext reagents, the libraries underwent 100+100 nt paired-end sequencing on an Illumina HiSeq 2000. To prevent cross-contamination, the mother and child libraries were prepared one month apart and sequenced in separate runs. For each donor, between roughly 450,000 and 2,200,000 distinct TCR beta clonotypes were identified. Naive TCR beta clonotypes were estimated from low-frequency clonotypes matched to each donor's FACS-determined naive share, without sorting.

Sequences were obtained from blood. The receptor chain draws on TRBV18 and TRBJ2-1; 7 middle bases align to TRBD1. This TCR derives from a boy younger than 18 in good health. The DNA sequence follows: TGTGCCAGCTCACTATCAGGGGGTCCCTACAATGAGCAGTTCTTC. This encodes CASSLSGGPYNEQFF.